The T cell receptor (beta chain) under discussion was sequenced for a study of cytomegalovirus exposure and HLA in healthy donors. Researchers ran the PCR with 60 Vbeta and 13 Jbeta primers. The data were produced by immunoSEQ multiplex PCR, yet TCRdb's version contains in-frame clones alone and is incomplete. In the table there are about 130,000 clones, 84% of which are singletons. The V and J ends lost 4 bases and 8 bases, in that order; junction bases with no gene match: 14. CDR1 and CDR2 from the germline V gene are ENHRY and SYGVKD. There are 17 residues in the CDR3. The receptor comes from a woman in her late teens or twenties in good health and CMV-seropositive. The source material was PBMCs. This rearrangement joins TRBV10-3 to TRBJ2-1, with TRBD2 matching over 10 bases. CDR3 protein: CAISGTGGSGGAYEQFF. Written as DNA, the CDR3 is TGTGCCATCAGTGGAACCGGGGGGAGCGGGGGGGCGTATGAGCAGTTCTTC.